This TCR beta chain appears in the sequencing data of a study of monozygotic twins with cystic fibrosis. Notes on the study in general: Age, concordance and disease severity did not associate with shared CDR3 numbers. Clonality was generally low (median around 0.01), higher in the most severe patients. In 13 of 16 pairs, V gene usage was closest to the co-twin's. Nucleotide-identical clonotype sharing was significantly higher within monozygotic CF twin pairs than between unrelated CF individuals.

Measured with immunoSEQ multiplex PCR; TCRdb has only the in-frame clones, and not every one. The sample contains fewer than 30,000 clones, 95% to 98% of which appear only once. V was clipped by 7 bases and J by 0 bases, with 10 bases between them. Germline V gives CDR1 MRHNA, CDR2 SNTAGT. The CDR3 has 14 amino acids. As to this clone: The antigen is undetermined.

This receptor was taken from a girl aged 2 to 10 with cystic fibrosis. The V call is TRBV6-4, the J call TRBJ1-3; D ambiguous. Sequenced input: blood. The CDR3 DNA reads as TGTGCCAGCATGGGCAGGAGCTCTGGAAACACCATATATTTT. This codes for CASMGRSSGNTIYF.